This TCR beta chain is drawn from a study of cytomegalovirus exposure and HLA in healthy donors (TCRdb year 2017). Describing the broader study: According to an earlier analysis of several hundred of the donors, 150 million to 200 million T cells yielded roughly 110 million unique TCR beta sequences and about 300 Gb of sequence data. Rather than using new phenotypic data, the later analysis identified candidate immune exposures from TCR beta sequences and from how often those sequences occurred across donors. In a later genetic analysis, genome-wide SNP genotypes for about three fifths of the roughly 670 donors were used, and that subset was treated as a discovery cohort. The genetic ancestry cluster associated with self-reported Caucasian donors included 81% of the roughly 400 genotyped donors. Along with the roughly 610-subject first cohort, a separate validation cohort of over 90 different subjects was used. An early release covering roughly 640 HLA-typed donors comprised about 320 gigabases of sequencing data and some 79 million unique TCR sequences. Four to six DR-DQ haplotypes were handled as single units for association and clustering, since linkage in the cohort was strong. The number of typed donors differed by locus: about 620-640 for A, B, C, DRB1 and DQB1; approximately 530 for DQA1; some 610 for DPA1; and some 430 for DPB1. Every discovery cohort repertoire had been produced on one sequencing platform. Class I and class II HLA loci were covered by the typing at four-digit resolution. The aim of the study was to test whether cataloging public T cell receptors could identify signatures of past pathogen exposure. An earlier analysis of approximately 580 of the donors used high-throughput TCR beta sequencing to judge whether each TCR beta V gene segment behaved as functional or pseudogenic. The study used immunosequencing to profile the T cell repertoires of approximately 630 subjects and linked those repertoires to cytomegalovirus serostatus. On average, roughly 200,000 unique TCR beta nucleotide sequences were sequenced per donor among about 400 genotyped donors of the cohort, with about 19% of those sequences being non-productive. To predict cytomegalovirus infection status, the study brought together high-throughput TCR immunosequencing, statistical association of individual TCRs with disease status, and machine learning. To study patterns of TCR occurrence, a later analysis re-analyzed previously published TCR beta repertoires from 700 or so donors and added high-resolution HLA genotyping. Donor age, sex, ethnicity and CMV serostatus were compiled alongside the repertoire data.

Results and caveats for the whole study, not just this receptor: In the study, 150 to 200 TCR beta chains were listed as associated with cytomegalovirus. In a later analysis, some 17,000 TCR beta sequences were associated with specific HLA alleles at a false discovery rate of 0.05. Sequencing depth was assumed to be roughly uniform across donors in the presence/absence analyses, though that assumption may not hold. Broadly in line with IMGT annotations, most TCR beta V segments showed up in productive rearrangements about 87% or about 30% of the time in an earlier analysis of several hundred of the donors. When HLA alleles, especially DR and DQ, strongly co-occurred, TCR associations were difficult to assign to individual alleles. A few of the identified cytomegalovirus-associated TCR beta chains were confirmed in vitro to be specific for cytomegalovirus antigens. Cytomegalovirus status was reported to be diagnosed by the classifier with high specificity and sensitivity in both the original and validation cohorts. Compared with equally common non-associated chains, HLA-associated TCR beta chains in a later analysis were more clonally expanded and had lower generation probabilities. According to the authors, the approach could potentially be generalized to other disease states and immunological phenotypes. A later genetic analysis associated a missense DCLRE1C variant with V-gene and J-gene trimming of TCR beta chains, and an independent cohort replicated the association. Because counts were too low, more than 15 rarely observed V segments, including chromosome 9 orphons, were left out of the earlier analysis of over 550 of the donors. According to a later analysis, most CMV-associated TCR beta chains appeared to be HLA-restricted, and the HLA associations seemed to be driven largely by CMV exposure. Only TCR beta chains were sequenced in this cohort, and the absence of alpha or paired-chain data limited detectable features. Because some donors lacked HLA typing at each locus, the association tests relied only on the typed subset. A further reported finding was that TCR beta sequences accurately predicted the HLA-A and HLA-B alleles for most subjects in the first cohort. A group of highly shared sequence variants was considered likely to be a technical artifact of the sequencing pipeline. Correlated functional status among segregating V segments might reflect linkage disequilibrium, but an unknown experimental factor could not be ruled out. Across donors, most TCR sequences were observed very rarely, whereas some public TCRs were present in many individuals. Some IMGT-functional V segments, including TRBV6-2 and TRBV6-3, could not be told apart with the 87-base-pair reads, so those segments were excluded. According to a later analysis, TCR association rates differed among HLA loci, with DRB1 alleles showing the most associated TCRs and HLA-C alleles showing the fewest. In a later analysis, several top co-occurrence clusters were reported to appear linked to parvovirus B19, influenza, CMV and Epstein-Barr virus. Immune exposure information for the cohort was limited to CMV serostatus. A later genetic analysis reported fewer N-insertions in productive TCRs among donors in an Asian-associated ancestry cluster than the roughly 700-donor mean.

Libraries were built with the immunoSEQ multiplex PCR assay. For the multiplex PCR, a mixture combining 60 forward primers for TCR Vbeta segments and 13 reverse primers for TCR Jbeta segments was used. The CDR3 region of rearranged TCR beta genes was amplified from genomic DNA with a multiplex PCR assay. The amplified TCR beta libraries were sequenced on the Illumina HiSeq System as 87-base-pair reads. The paper's processing steps were these. In a later analysis, around 80 million unique TCR beta chains were counted across the 690 or so repertoires, and some 10 million of these chains were shared by at least two donors. To remove PCR and sequencing errors, raw reads were error-corrected and collapsed into unique sequences using a nearest-neighbor algorithm that merged closely related sequences. V, D and J gene segments were assigned by aligning CDR3 sequences to IMGT reference sequences. Each retained sequence needed at least a six-nucleotide match to both a V gene segment and a J gene segment. Rearrangements were classified as productive when the CDR3 lacked stop codons and remained in frame with V and J, and all other rearrangements were classified as non-productive. CDR3 was defined by IMGT convention, running from the second conserved V-encoded cysteine to the conserved J-encoded phenylalanine. In an earlier analysis of approximately 590 of the donors, sequences lacking an unambiguous match to a single V gene segment were excluded. An earlier analysis of 587 of the donors classified V segments as functional when productive rearrangements were above 56.7% and as segregating when the standard deviation between donors was above 5%. A statistical classification framework was developed to diagnose cytomegalovirus status using the catalog of TCR beta chain sequences. In a later analysis, V and J genes were assigned by comparing TCR nucleotide sequences against IMGT/GENE-DB human TR gene sequences. Using the TCRdist pipeline, a later analysis assigned CDR3 sequences along with most-parsimonious VDJ recombination scenarios. A later analysis defined each TCR beta chain by its CDR3 amino acid sequence plus V-gene family, and excluded reads lacking a unique V-gene family. To address suspected cross-contamination and a sequencing artifact, a later analysis removed several hundred highly shared, low-generation-probability nucleotide sequences. A later analysis calculated a clonal expansion index for each public chain from normalized within-repertoire ranks of inferred template counts. Generation probabilities in a later analysis came from a VDJ recombination model fitted to out-of-frame rearrangements, and those results were checked against IGoR. In a later analysis, hypergeometric tests were used to score TCR-TCR, TCR-HLA and TCR-CMV co-occurrence, with a repertoire-size bias correction applied to TCR pairs. To estimate false discovery rates, a later analysis permuted the HLA or CMV assignments 20 times. In a later analysis, co-occurring TCRs were grouped using DBSCAN, with TCRdist sequence similarity added in when clustering inside HLA-allele-positive subsets. For co-occurrence clustering, repertoires with fewer than 30,000 or more than 120,000 public chains were excluded, along with a handful of repertoires with anomalous nucleotide sharing. In its TCRdb copy, this immuneACCESS table keeps in-frame sequences only and misses some clones. Where compared with another copy, unresolved V genes explain less than half of these, and the others have no known cause. V, J and clone size reflect that table, while D and trimming were determined from the DNA. The sample profile shows roughly 150,000 clones; just under 80% of them were found once. The ten largest make up about 9.1% of the sample.

The cohort comprised 666 healthy bone marrow donors. All cohort members were sampled while nominally healthy, although unrecorded immune exposures were likely present. The donor was CMV seropositive and belonged to the group of a few hundred seropositive cohort members. Each donor provided a peripheral blood sample, and peripheral blood mononuclear cells were used for TCR beta sequencing. The Qiagen DNeasy Blood Extraction Kit was used to extract genomic DNA from the blood cell samples. Worth noting for this clone: What this receptor recognizes is not known. The record has no base qualities; no much larger clone is one base away.

The CDR3 spans 14 residues, from the cysteine through the phenylalanine. Just the 42-base CDR3 DNA is kept, in frame starting at base 1. V ends up 5 bases short and J 3 bases short, with an unmatched junction base count of 7. The germline V gene specifies MNHNS as CDR1 and SASEGT as CDR2. The sequence came from a man aged 18 to 35 in good health and CMV-seropositive. The chain is made from TRBV6-1 and TRBJ2-7; a stretch of 7 junction bases matches TRBD2. Specimen: PBMCs. The CDR3 protein sequence reads: CASSYIAGGYEQYF. In nucleotide form, the sequence is TGTGCCAGCAGTTATATAGCGGGCGGCTACGAGCAGTACTTC.